Listed here are 4 T cell receptor beta chains from one sample, sequenced in a study of T cells in Graves' hyperthyroidism and ophthalmopathy. Authors of the study amplified TCR beta CDR3 regions from RNA transcripts. A set of HTBI primers served as the primers for a first-round RT-PCR of the TCR CDR3. TCRdb analysed the multiplex PCR reads with MiXCR anew, one entry per CDR3 protein. This table has about 710,000 distinct CDR3 sequences, 16% appearing once. The source material was blood. These receptors were collected from a man between 18 and 35 years old with Graves' hyperthyroidism.

This clonotype was seen only a few times. The CDR3 nucleotides read TGCAGCGTTGAAGAGGGGCGGGGGTTCGGGACCCAGTACTTC. Its translation is CSVEEGRGFGTQYF. V gene TRBV29-1 combines with J gene TRBJ2-5, with 7 bases matching TRBD2. CDR3 length: 14 residues. V shed 0 bases, J shed 7 bases, and the junction held 8 bases outside the gene matches. Germline assignment: CDR1 SQVTM and CDR2 ANQGSEA.

This clonotype was detected many times. The chain joins TRBV20-1 to TRBJ2-1; TRBD1 or TRBD2 may be the D gene (5 bases each). V dropped 3 bases and J dropped 6 bases, with 15 bases sitting between them. CDR1 is DFQATT and CDR2 is SNEGSKA in the germline V gene (reference sequence). The CDR3 is 14 residues long. In nucleotides, the CDR3 is TGCAGTGCTAGGGGGCGAGAGGGCCTCAATGAGCAGTTCTTC. Translating it yields CSARGREGLNEQFF.

This clonotype was recorded many times. The junction shows a germline mismatch at one end, possibly a read error. The J gene is TRBJ2-3, the V gene TRBV13, with no clear D. CDR3 size: 12 residues. Germline V CDR1 and CDR2: PRHDT, FYEKMQ (reference sequence). CDR3 DNA: TGTGCCACCCAGCTTAGCATAGATACGCAGTATTTT. Translation: CATQLSIDTQYF.

This clonotype has a count of ten or more. V usage is TRBV2 and J usage is TRBJ2-2; D remains unclear. Germline CDR1 is SNHLY and CDR2 is FYNNEI. The CDR3 totals 12 residues. The germline V and J ends were trimmed by 8 bases and 7 bases, with 11 bases remaining between them. The CDR3 DNA reads as TGTGCCAGCTACCTTCTCCTCGGGGAGCTGTTTTTT. This encodes CASYLLLGELFF.